This TCR beta chain came from a study of T cell repertoires in cytomegalovirus infection. Overall study context: Carrying CMV and the relevant HLA type showed in public TCR beta signatures.

TCRdb itself ran the reads through MiXCR, one entry per CDR3 protein. The profile covers fewer than 300,000 distinct CDR3 sequences, with roughly 25% appearing a single time and roughly 13% taken by the ten largest. This CDR3 is built from 13 residues. V was shortened by 3 bases and J by 3 bases, with 9 bases between the two germline ends. Germline values: CDR1 GTSNPN, CDR2 SVGIG (reference sequence). This clonotype came up a few times. The sequence came from a human donor in good health (CMV status not recorded). Some clones in this sample may be carry-over from other donors' samples. The chain recombines TRBV30 with TRBJ1-5; D might be TRBD1 (6 bases). The sample comprised PBMCs. The CDR3 DNA is TGTGCCTGGAGGGACAGCAACAATCAGCCCCAGCATTTT. It codes for CAWRDSNNQPQHF.